This T cell receptor (beta chain) was recorded in a study of graft-versus-host responses after intestinal transplantation. As for this clone: What it recognizes is unknown.

The CDR3 runs 13 residues. Germline-derived CDR1 and CDR2 are GTSNPN and SVGIG (reference sequence). J gave up 1 base and V 5 bases, and 3 bases lay outside the gene matches. General study results and limits: GvH clones were identified in recipient marrow, with some first appearing in ileum or blood.

Some clones are missing from TCRdb's copy, which holds only in-frame ones; the method was immunoSEQ multiplex PCR. The profile shows over 40,000 clones, approximately 92% of them singletons. Sequences were derived from PBMCs, sampled about 790 days after a first intestinal transplant, on the day of a second. The chain joins TRBV30 to TRBJ1-1, with 8 nucleotides matching TRBD1. This TCR was recovered from a human patient who received an intestinal transplant, so some T cells may come from the graft donor. CDR3 in amino acids: CAWWGQENTEAFF. DNA for the CDR3: TGTGCCTGGTGGGGACAGGAGAACACTGAAGCTTTCTTT.